Included here is one T cell receptor (beta chain) sequence, with context. Method: immunoSEQ multiplex PCR; TCRdb's copy keeps in-frame clones and lacks some. In the table there are about 88,000 clones, 85% to 95% of which are singletons. CDR1 is LGHNA, CDR2 YNFKEQ, per germline. The CDR3 loop spans 15 amino acids. Trimming cost V 0 bases and J 10 bases; bases outside gene matches: 6. The source of the sample is a study of PD-L1 blockade in urothelial cancer. The sequence derives from a man aged 55-75 years with urothelial cancer. This rearrangement joins TRBV4-2 to TRBJ2-1, with TRBD2 matching 10 bases. This specimen consisted of PBMCs, obtained around atezolizumab (anti-PD-L1) treatment. CDR3 in amino acids: CASSQESGGAGEQFF. The CDR3 DNA is TGTGCCAGCAGCCAAGAAAGCGGGGGGGCGGGGGAGCAGTTCTTC.